This T cell receptor beta chain came from a study of cytomegalovirus exposure and HLA in healthy donors. The germline V gene has CDR1 SGHRS and CDR2 YFSETQ. V lost 2 bases and J lost 1, with 9 bases in between. The CDR3 is 14 residues long. The PCR ran on 60 Vbeta and 13 Jbeta primers. Measured with immunoSEQ multiplex PCR; TCRdb has only the in-frame clones, and not every one. This sample's table reports about 100,000 clones. This TCR derives from a man aged 50 to 60 in good health and CMV-seronegative. Sequencing was done on a sample of PBMCs. The genes are TRBV5-1 and TRBJ1-1; TRBD1 might be the D (6 bases). The CDR3: CASSLQGRNTEAFF. CDR3 in DNA: TGCGCCAGCAGCTTACAGGGCAGGAACACTGAAGCTTTCTTT.